These T cell receptor beta chains were read from a single sample in a study of blood T cell repertoires in COVID-19. Method: immunoSEQ multiplex PCR; TCRdb's copy keeps in-frame clones and lacks some. The sample has 100,000 to 150,000 clones, 80% to 90% seen once; the top ten hold roughly a quarter. Source material: peripheral blood. These receptor sequences come from a man between 65 and 85 years old with active or convalescent COVID-19. Each CDR3 is given with its conserved first and last residue. A D gene is named only where the DNA matches it firmly. The size entry is marked missing in some rows and otherwise reads once, few, many or a size class.

v_gene,j_gene,abundance,d_gene,CDR3aa,CDR3nt
TRBV27,TRBJ1-4,once,NA,CASAGGPNEKLFF,TGTGCCAGCGCGGGGGGTCCGAATGAAAAACTGTTTTTT
TRBV10-3,TRBJ1-5,NA,TRBD1,CAISESNRGPTQPQHF,TGTGCCATCAGTGAGTCGAACAGGGGTCCCACCCAGCCCCAGCATTTT
TRBV6-1,TRBJ2-1,NA,TRBD1,CASSDRGQSSYNEQFF,TGTGCCAGCAGTGACAGGGGGCAGAGCTCCTACAATGAGCAGTTCTTC
TRBV29-1,TRBJ1-4,NA,NA,CSGTEGTNEKLFF,TGCAGCGGGACAGAGGGGACTAATGAAAAACTGTTTTTT
TRBV19,TRBJ2-7,NA,NA,CASSQGGEAQYF,TGTGCCAGTAGTCAGGGCGGGGAGGCGCAGTACTTC
TRBV9,TRBJ2-2,once,TRBD2,CASSADGLAERGSGELFF,TGTGCCAGCAGCGCCGACGGACTAGCGGAGAGGGGGTCCGGGGAGCTGTTTTTT
TRBV7-6,TRBJ1-1,NA,NA,CASSLALGGSTEAFF,TGTGCCAGCAGCTTAGCACTCGGGGGGAGCACTGAAGCTTTCTTT
TRBV4-1,TRBJ2-1,NA,TRBD2,CASSQGTSGVWIRQFF,TGCGCCAGCAGCCAAGGGACTAGCGGGGTCTGGATTCGGCAGTTCTTC
TRBV15,TRBJ2-2,NA,NA,CATSRGGLNTGELFF,TGTGCCACCAGCAGAGGCGGACTTAACACCGGGGAGCTGTTTTTT
TRBV29-1,TRBJ2-3,NA,TRBD2,CSVEVAGGHTDTQYF,TGCAGCGTTGAGGTAGCGGGAGGCCACACAGATACGCAGTATTTT
TRBV13,TRBJ1-2,NA,TRBD1,CASSLTWQGGGYTF,TGTGCCAGCAGCCTTACCTGGCAGGGGGGTGGCTACACCTTC
TRBV19,TRBJ2-3,NA,TRBD1,CASSINDRGRDTQYF,TGTGCCAGTAGTATAAACGACAGGGGGCGAGATACGCAGTATTTT
TRBV3-1/TRBV3-2,TRBJ2-3,NA,TRBD2,CASSQALAGSLNTQYF,TGTGCCAGCAGCCAAGCACTAGCGGGAAGCCTAAATACGCAGTATTTT
TRBV10-1,TRBJ2-5,NA,TRBD2,CASSGTSGRAVTETQYF,TGCGCCAGCAGTGGGACTAGCGGGAGGGCCGTCACCGAGACCCAGTACTTC
TRBV10-3,TRBJ1-3,NA,NA,CAISDRESGNTIYF,TGTGCCATCAGTGACCGGGAGTCCGGAAACACCATATATTTT
TRBV9,TRBJ1-4,once,NA,CASSVAGLNEKLFF,TGTGCCAGCAGCGTAGCAGGTCTTAATGAAAAACTGTTTTTT
TRBV7-3,TRBJ2-1,NA,TRBD2,CASSLNGLAGIDEQFF,TGTGCCAGCAGCTTAAACGGACTAGCGGGTATCGATGAGCAGTTCTTC
TRBV11-3,TRBJ2-5,NA,NA,CASSPGTLGTQYF,TGTGCCAGCAGCCCCGGGACATTGGGGACCCAGTACTTC
TRBV19,TRBJ2-1,NA,NA,CASSIRGEGDNEQFF,TGTGCCAGTAGTATAAGGGGGGAGGGTGACAATGAGCAGTTCTTC
TRBV6-5,TRBJ2-3,NA,NA,CASRRGTSTDTQYF,TGTGCCAGCAGGCGCGGAACGAGCACAGATACGCAGTATTTT
TRBV4-2,TRBJ2-7,NA,TRBD1,CASSQEGDRLRPYEQYF,TGTGCCAGCAGCCAAGAGGGGGACAGGCTGAGGCCCTACGAGCAGTACTTC
TRBV6-5,TRBJ2-5,NA,NA,CASHLSGTQYF,TGTGCCAGCCACCTATCCGGGACCCAGTACTTC
TRBV9,TRBJ2-5,NA,TRBD1,CASSVGLGQGIETQYF,TGTGCCAGCAGCGTAGGTCTGGGACAGGGAATTGAGACCCAGTACTTC
TRBV4-1,TRBJ1-4,NA,NA,CASSLKEKLFF,TGCGCCAGCAGCCTTAAAGAAAAACTGTTTTTT
TRBV28,TRBJ2-1,NA,TRBD2,CASSPLTSGVYNEQFF,TGTGCCAGCAGTCCTTTGACTAGCGGGGTTTACAATGAGCAGTTCTTC
TRBV2,TRBJ1-1,NA,NA,CASSPGTPNTEAFF,TGTGCCAGCAGTCCTGGGACACCGAACACTGAAGCTTTCTTT
TRBV18,TRBJ1-3,NA,NA,CASSPQDLAALSGNTIYF,TGTGCCAGCTCACCACAAGACTTGGCAGCTCTTTCTGGAAACACCATATATTTT
TRBV5-3,TRBJ1-6,NA,TRBD1,CARSLFGQANSPLHF,TGTGCCAGAAGCTTGTTCGGACAGGCTAATTCACCCCTCCACTTT